This T cell receptor beta chain was captured in a study of T cell changes during pregnancy in multiple sclerosis. The assay was immunoSEQ multiplex PCR, and TCRdb's table has in-frame clones only and misses some. The sample shows about 39,000 clones, approximately 81% of them seen only once. The germline gives CDR1 GTSNPN, CDR2 SVGIG (reference sequence). The CDR3 consists of 12 residues. Trimming took off 5 bases at V and 8 bases at J, with 12 bases between the two ends. The clonotype comes from a female donor with multiple sclerosis, enrolled in a pregnancy study. The material sequenced was CD4+ T cells from peripheral blood mononuclear cells, taken before pregnancy. The chain employs TRBV30 and TRBJ1-4; no clear D. The CDR3 here is CAWAHHGEKLFF. As DNA, the CDR3 is TGTGCCTGGGCCCACCACGGGGAAAAACTGTTTTTT.